Each of the 5 T cell receptor beta chains below was sequenced from the same sample in a study of T cell changes during pregnancy in multiple sclerosis. TCRdb keeps only in-frame clones here, not all; method: immunoSEQ multiplex PCR. This table holds about 88,000 clones, around 90% found once. Sequences were derived from peripheral blood, sampled in the first trimester of pregnancy. The receptor set was obtained from a female donor with multiple sclerosis, enrolled in a pregnancy study.

This sequence joins TRBV4-1 and TRBJ1-1, with D perhaps TRBD1 (6 bases). Trimming stripped 4 bases from V and 1 base from J, with 16 bases between. Germline values: CDR1 MGHRA, CDR2 YSYEKL. The CDR3 has 16 residues. CDR3 loop: CASSPRDTRGNTEAFF. The DNA of the CDR3 is TGCGCCAGCAGCCCCCGGGACACTCGGGGGAACACTGAAGCTTTCTTT.

The V gene is TRBV2, the J gene TRBJ1-2; TRBD1 agrees at 7 bases. Germline V CDR1 and CDR2: SNHLY, FYNNEI. The CDR3 contains 13 residues. The V gene end was trimmed by 6 bases and the J gene end by 8 bases; junction bases not matched to a gene: 9. Here the CDR3 DNA reads TGTGCCAGCAGCCCCTACAGGGACAGAGGCTACACCTTC. It is translated as CASSPYRDRGYTF.

The chain recombines TRBV30 with TRBJ2-6; D is ambiguous. Germline V gene lookup returns CDR1 GTSNPN and CDR2 SVGIG (reference sequence). The CDR3 covers 12 residues. The V end was cut by 8 bases, the J end by 2 bases, with 7 bases between. This CDR3 reads CAESTGANVLTF. CDR3 sequence (DNA): TGTGCCGAGTCAACTGGGGCCAACGTCCTGACTTTC.

The chain joins TRBV5-1 to TRBJ2-1, with 10 nucleotides matching TRBD2. The J segment lost 2 bases and the V segment lost 8 bases, leaving 1 base of the junction unmatched. This CDR3 comprises 13 residues. The germline CDR1 and CDR2 sequences are SGHRS and YFSETQ. The CDR3 spells CASGTSAYNEQFF. As DNA, the CDR3 is TGCGCCAGTGGGACTAGCGCCTACAATGAGCAGTTCTTC.

The rearrangement uses TRBV25-1 and TRBJ2-1; 8 bases match TRBD1. Germline V lookup: CDR1 MGHDK, CDR2 SYGVNS. The CDR3 covers 13 residues. V was pared by 6 bases and J by 5 bases, with 3 bases of the junction left unmatched. CDR3 in DNA: TGTGCCAGCAGCTCGACAGGGGACAATGAGCAGTTCTTC. Translating gives CASSSTGDNEQFF.